The next 27 T cell receptor beta chains were all read from a single sample in a study of blood T cell repertoires in COVID-19. Clones were sequenced by immunoSEQ multiplex PCR, and TCRdb holds only the in-frame ones, with some missing. This sample carries approximately 100,000 clones, roughly 85% of them seen once, and the ten largest clones take around 2%. Material: peripheral blood. Every receptor here comes from a woman between 65 and 79 years old with active or convalescent COVID-19.

V gene TRBV6-5 combines with J gene TRBJ1-1; D gene ambiguous. V was cut by 6 bases and J by 2 bases, with 13 bases left in between. Germline-derived CDR1 and CDR2 are MNHEY and SVGAGI. This CDR3 has 14 amino acids. The chain's CDR3 is CASSYRPGNTEAFF. The CDR3 DNA sequence: TGTGCCAGCAGCTATAGGCCAGGTAACACTGAAGCTTTCTTT.

V usage is TRBV28 and J usage is TRBJ1-3; the match to TRBD1 covers 9 bases. V dropped 6 bases and J dropped 4; count of bases not matched to a gene: 7. Germline V lookup: CDR1 MDHEN, CDR2 SYDVKM. This CDR3 is built from 15 residues. Here the CDR3 DNA reads TGTGCCAGCAGGCTCTTGGGGACAGGGGGAAACACCATATATTTT. Translation: CASRLLGTGGNTIYF.

The rearrangement joins TRBV27 to TRBJ1-5; TRBD1 agrees at 7 bases. This CDR3 is built from 15 residues. Unmatched junction bases numbered 10, after V lost 5 bases and J lost 6 bases. CDR1 is MNHEY, CDR2 SMNVEV, per germline (reference sequence). CDR3 residues: CASSEGTVSRQPQHF. Written as DNA, the CDR3 is TGTGCCAGCAGTGAAGGGACAGTGTCGCGTCAGCCCCAGCATTTT.

Only a few counts were recorded for this clone. The rearrangement joins TRBV7-8 to TRBJ2-7; 9 positions agree with TRBD2. The CDR3 is 15 residues long. V was clipped by 0 bases and J by 2 bases; unmatched bases: 2. Germline CDR1 is SGHVS and CDR2 is FQNEAQ. This chain's CDR3 is CASSLAGGRAYEQYF. The CDR3, as DNA: TGTGCCAGCAGCTTAGCGGGCGGGAGGGCCTACGAGCAGTACTTC.

This chain joins TRBV19 and TRBJ2-3, with 8 bases fitting TRBD1. The ends lost 7 bases at V and 8 bases at J; junction bases unmatched: 8. CDR3 size: 13 residues. Germline-derived CDR1 and CDR2 are LNHDA and SQIVND (reference sequence). CDR3 DNA: TGTGCCAGTATTGGTAGCGACAGGGGTACGCAGTATTTT. Its translation: CASIGSDRGTQYF.

This clone was seen only a few times. The chain employs TRBV19 and TRBJ2-7; no definite D call. Trimming took off 2 bases at V and 0 bases at J, with 5 bases between the two ends. The germline V gene encodes CDR1 LNHDA and CDR2 SQIVND (reference sequence). CDR3 length: 13 residues. The CDR3, as DNA: TGTGCCAGTAGTATAAGTAGCTCCTACGAGCAGTACTTC. The encoded protein is CASSISSSYEQYF. Full variable domain (missing parts from reference TRBV19 and TRBJ2-7): DGGITQSPKYLFRKEGQNVTLSCEQNLNHDAMYWYRQDPGQGLRLIYYSQIVNDFQKGDIAEGYSVSREKKESFPLTVTSAQKNPTAFYLCASSISSSYEQYFGPGTRLTVT.

The chain joins TRBV7-3 to TRBJ1-1; D perhaps matches TRBD1 (5 bases). Trimming stripped 6 bases from V and 0 bases from J, with 8 bases between. The CDR3 totals 13 residues. CDR1 is SGHTA, CDR2 FQGTGA, per germline. The CDR3 sequence is CASSRQMNTEAFF. Written as DNA, the CDR3 is TGTGCCAGCAGTCGACAGATGAACACTGAAGCTTTCTTT.

Of note for this clone: Other DNA sequences of this sample code for an identical CDR3. The rearrangement links TRBV5-1 to TRBJ1-2; D is perhaps TRBD1 (5 bases). Trimming stripped 0 bases from V and 3 bases from J, with 6 bases between. The V gene's germline CDR1 is SGHRS and CDR2 YFSETQ. The CDR3 loop spans 13 amino acids. In nucleotides, the CDR3 is TGCGCCAGCAGCTTGGCGGGGGACTATGGCTACACCTTC. It is translated as CASSLAGDYGYTF.

The sample holds a few counts of this clone. The chain combines TRBV2 with TRBJ1-5; D is possibly TRBD1 (6 bases). Germline V CDR1 and CDR2: SNHLY, FYNNEI. This CDR3 comprises 14 residues. V was clipped by 6 bases and J by 3 bases, with 12 bases between them. The CDR3 DNA follows: TGTGCCAGCAGAACCGGGACAAACAATCAGCCCCAGCATTTT. Translated, it gives CASRTGTNNQPQHF.

The chain recombines TRBV9 with TRBJ2-1; TRBD2 matches at 8 bases. Germline CDR1 and CDR2: SGDLS and YYNGEE. V trimming: 4 bases; J trimming: 4 bases; junction bases outside the gene matches: 7. The CDR3 is 15 amino acids. In nucleotides, the CDR3 is TGTGCCAGCAGCCCCCAAGCGGGAGCGTACAATGAGCAGTTCTTC. It yields the protein CASSPQAGAYNEQFF.

The chain combines TRBV25-1 with TRBJ2-5; 7 bases are a match to TRBD1. This CDR3 comprises 14 residues. The germline CDR1 and CDR2 sequences are MGHDK and SYGVNS. V was pared by 5 bases and J by 5 bases, with 8 bases of the junction left unmatched. CDR3 residues: CASSNRQGGETQYF. The CDR3 nucleotides are TGTGCCAGCAGTAACCGACAGGGCGGCGAGACCCAGTACTTC. Supplemented by reference TRBV25-1 and TRBJ2-5, the full variable domain reads EADIYQTPRYLVIGTGKKITLECSQTMGHDKMYWYQQDPGMELHLIHYSYGVNSTEKGDLSSESTVSRIRTEHFPLTLESARPSHTSQYLCASSNRQGGETQYFGPGTRLLVL.

This clone was recorded a few times. The V gene is TRBV5-6, the J gene TRBJ1-4; D gene ambiguous. The CDR3 loop spans 14 amino acids. Per germline, CDR1 SGHDT and CDR2 YYEEEE. V was clipped by 0 bases and J by 7 bases, with 10 bases between them. Here the CDR3 reads CASSLGPGSEKLFF. DNA for the CDR3: TGTGCCAGCAGCTTGGGTCCAGGCAGTGAAAAACTGTTTTTT.

This clone has a single count. V and J are TRBV7-2 and TRBJ2-1; TRBD2 agrees at 7 bases. CDR3 length: 17 residues. The junction had 6 bases not matched to a gene; V was cut back by 1 base and J by 0 bases. Germline assignment: CDR1 SGHTA and CDR2 FQGNSA. The DNA for the CDR3 is TGTGCCAGCAGCTTAGGCGGGAGTCTTAGCTCCTACAATGAGCAGTTCTTC. Its protein product is CASSLGGSLSSYNEQFF.

This clone was seen only once. CDR3 region: CASSPDRSNQPQHF. CDR3 sequence (DNA): TGTGCCAGCTCACCCGACAGAAGCAATCAGCCCCAGCATTTT. The gene calls are TRBV18 and TRBJ1-5, with D possibly TRBD1 on 5 matching bases. Germline V gives CDR1 KGHSH, CDR2 LQKENI. The CDR3 is 14 amino acids. V lost 3 bases and J 1 base, leaving 7 bases between the germline ends.

The J gene is TRBJ2-7, the V gene TRBV7-6; TRBD1 is a possible D gene (6 bases). This CDR3 has 15 amino acids. V was cut by 5 bases and J by 0 bases, with 14 bases left in between. Germline CDR1 reads SGHVS; CDR2 reads FNYEAQ. CDR3 sequence reads: CASSPRGSPSYEQYF. The CDR3 DNA reads as TGTGCCAGCAGCCCGAGGGGGTCTCCCTCCTACGAGCAGTACTTC.

This chain links TRBV5-1 with TRBJ1-2; D remains ambiguous. Trimming cost V 4 bases and J 6 bases, with 19 bases left between them. CDR1 is SGHRS, CDR2 YFSETQ, per germline. The CDR3 contains 15 residues. The CDR3: CASSPSNGKEDGYTF. The CDR3 DNA reads TGCGCCAGCAGCCCCTCCAACGGGAAAGAGGATGGCTACACCTTC.

V usage is TRBV15 and J usage is TRBJ2-3; 8 bases fit TRBD2. Germline-derived CDR1 and CDR2 are LNHNV and YYDKDF (reference sequence). Trimming removed 1 base from V and 4 bases from J; junction bases left unmatched: 7. The CDR3 has 16 amino acids. The chain's CDR3 is CATSRGGVAGSDTQYF. The DNA of the CDR3 is TGTGCCACCAGCAGAGGCGGGGTAGCGGGATCAGATACGCAGTATTTT.

V gene TRBV5-6 combines with J gene TRBJ1-2, with TRBD1 as a possible D gene (6 bases). This CDR3 is 14 amino acids long. Germline values: CDR1 SGHDT, CDR2 YYEEEE. V lost 4 bases and J 9 bases, leaving 19 bases between the germline ends. CDR3 region: CASSPAGGGKSYTF. CDR3 bases: TGTGCCAGCAGCCCGGCCGGCGGGGGCAAGAGCTACACCTTC.

This chain connects TRBV19 to TRBJ1-2; possibly TRBD1 for D (5 bases). V lost 2 bases and J lost 4, with 14 bases in between. CDR3 length: 15 amino acids. CDR1 is LNHDA, CDR2 SQIVND, per germline (reference sequence). CDR3 region: CASSISWERGYGYTF. The CDR3 DNA follows: TGTGCCAGTAGTATATCGTGGGAAAGGGGCTATGGCTACACCTTC. The full variable domain, its missing parts supplied by reference TRBV19 and TRBJ1-2, is DGGITQSPKYLFRKEGQNVTLSCEQNLNHDAMYWYRQDPGQGLRLIYYSQIVNDFQKGDIAEGYSVSREKKESFPLTVTSAQKNPTAFYLCASSISWERGYGYTFGSGTRLTVV.

Only one count was recorded for this clone. The chain employs TRBV9 and TRBJ2-3; D gene ambiguous. There are 13 residues in the CDR3. Per germline, CDR1 SGDLS and CDR2 YYNGEE. Trimming left V 1 base short and J 1 base short, with 4 bases between. The DNA for the CDR3 is TGTGCCAGCAGCGTAATCGGCACAGATACGCAGTATTTT. Amino acid sequence: CASSVIGTDTQYF.

The rearrangement joins TRBV3-1 (or the pseudogene TRBV3-2) to TRBJ2-2, with TRBD1 matching over 10 bases. CDR3 length: 15 amino acids. CDR1 and CDR2 (germline): LGHDT, YNNKEL (reference sequence). J lost 5 bases, V lost 4 bases, and 4 bases had no gene match. In DNA, the CDR3 is TGTGCCAGCAGCCGTCGACAGGGGGCAACCGGGGAGCTGTTTTTT. Amino acids: CASSRRQGATGELFF.

J is TRBJ2-3 and V is TRBV19, with D perhaps TRBD1 (5 bases). The CDR3 is made up of 17 amino acids. The V and J ends lost 5 bases and 2 bases respectively, with 20 bases between them. Germline-derived CDR1 and CDR2 are LNHDA and SQIVND (reference sequence). DNA of the CDR3: TGTGCCAGTAGTCTTCTTTCCGGACATCGTAACACAGATACGCAGTATTTT. Protein sequence: CASSLLSGHRNTDTQYF.

This clone was seen a few times. This chain uses TRBV27 with TRBJ1-2; 9 nucleotides line up with TRBD1. The CDR3 covers 15 residues. Germline loops: CDR1 MNHEY, CDR2 SMNVEV (reference sequence). Trimming took 4 bases from V and 7 from J; bases not matched to a gene: 10. CDR3 nucleotide sequence: TGTGCCAGCAGTTCATCCGGGACAGGGAATGGTGGCTACACCTTC. It yields the protein CASSSSGTGNGGYTF.

The chain is built from TRBV7-8 and TRBJ1-1; 7 nucleotides line up with TRBD1. In germline, CDR1 is SGHVS, CDR2 FQNEAQ. With 5 bases clipped from V and 7 bases from J, the junction kept 10 bases outside the gene matches. The CDR3 covers 14 residues. CDR3 amino acids: CASSIHRGRDEAFF. The CDR3 nucleotides are TGTGCCAGCAGCATTCACAGGGGTCGAGATGAAGCTTTCTTT. The complete variable domain, with remaining parts taken from reference TRBV7-8 and TRBJ1-1, reads GAGVSQSPRYKVAKRGQDVALRCDPISGHVSLFWYQQALGQGPEFLTYFQNEAQLDKSGLPSDRFFAERPEGSVSTLKIQRTQQEDSAVYLCASSIHRGRDEAFFGQGTRLTVV.

The CDR3 DNA is TGTGCCAGCAGCCCCTACACTGAAGCTTTCTTT. It is translated as CASSPYTEAFF. The chain combines TRBV14 with TRBJ1-1; D is unclear. The germline gives CDR1 SGHDN, CDR2 FVKESK. This CDR3 has 11 residues. V was trimmed by 4 bases and J by 3 bases, leaving 3 bases between them.

CDR3: CASRDRWSGGVWEQFF. CDR3 coding DNA: TGTGCCAGCAGGGACCGTTGGAGCGGGGGGGTTTGGGAGCAGTTCTTC. The chain links TRBV6-6 to TRBJ2-1; 10 nucleotides align to TRBD2. Germline V CDR1 and CDR2: MNHNY, SVGAGI (reference sequence). The junction had 15 bases not matched to a gene; V was cut back by 6 bases and J by 10 bases. CDR3 length equals 16 residues.

The rearrangement joins TRBV5-1 to TRBJ2-1, with TRBD1 matching 9 bases. The CDR3 sequence is 16 residues long. Per germline, CDR1 SGHRS and CDR2 YFSETQ. V shed 0 bases, J shed 1 base, and the junction held 2 bases outside the gene matches. Here the CDR3 DNA reads TGCGCCAGCAGCTTGGACGGGACAGGGTCCTACAATGAGCAGTTCTTC. Its protein is CASSLDGTGSYNEQFF.